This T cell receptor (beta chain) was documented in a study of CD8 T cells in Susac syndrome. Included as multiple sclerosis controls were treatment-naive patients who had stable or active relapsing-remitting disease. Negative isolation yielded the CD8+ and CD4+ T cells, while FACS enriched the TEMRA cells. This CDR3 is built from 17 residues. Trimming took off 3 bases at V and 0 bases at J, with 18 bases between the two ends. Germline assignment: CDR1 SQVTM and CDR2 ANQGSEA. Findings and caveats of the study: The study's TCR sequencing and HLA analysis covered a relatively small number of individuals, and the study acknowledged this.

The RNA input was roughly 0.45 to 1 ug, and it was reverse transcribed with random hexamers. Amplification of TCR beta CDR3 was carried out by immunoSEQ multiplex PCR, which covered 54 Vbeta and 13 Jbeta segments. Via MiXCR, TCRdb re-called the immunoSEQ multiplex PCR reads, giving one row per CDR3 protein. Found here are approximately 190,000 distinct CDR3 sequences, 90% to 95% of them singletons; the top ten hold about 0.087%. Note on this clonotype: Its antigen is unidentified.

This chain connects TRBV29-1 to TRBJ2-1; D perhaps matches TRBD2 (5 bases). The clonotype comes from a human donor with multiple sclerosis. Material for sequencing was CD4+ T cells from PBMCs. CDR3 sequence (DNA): TGCAGCGTTGAGCTTAAAGGACTCCTCAGCTCCTACAATGAGCAGTTCTTC. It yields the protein CSVELKGLLSSYNEQFF.